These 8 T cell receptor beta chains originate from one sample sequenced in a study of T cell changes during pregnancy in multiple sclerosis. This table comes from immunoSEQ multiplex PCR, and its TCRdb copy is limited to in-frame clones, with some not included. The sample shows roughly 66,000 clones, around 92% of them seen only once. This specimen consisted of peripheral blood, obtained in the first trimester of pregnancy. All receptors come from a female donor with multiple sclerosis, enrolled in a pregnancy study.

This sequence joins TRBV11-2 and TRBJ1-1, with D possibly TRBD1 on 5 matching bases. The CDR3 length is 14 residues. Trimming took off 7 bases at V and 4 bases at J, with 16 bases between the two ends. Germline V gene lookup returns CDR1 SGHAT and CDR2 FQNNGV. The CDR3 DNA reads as TGTGCCAGCAACTCCCTGGAGGGGATCACTGAAGCTTTCTTT. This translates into CASNSLEGITEAFF.

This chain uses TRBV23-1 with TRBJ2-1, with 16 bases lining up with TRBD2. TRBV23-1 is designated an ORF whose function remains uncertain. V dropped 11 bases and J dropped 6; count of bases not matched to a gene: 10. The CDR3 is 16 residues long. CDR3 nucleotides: TGCGCCGGGGGGGGACTAGCGGGAGGGAGAGGCAATGAGCAGTTCTTC. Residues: CAGGGLAGGRGNEQFF.

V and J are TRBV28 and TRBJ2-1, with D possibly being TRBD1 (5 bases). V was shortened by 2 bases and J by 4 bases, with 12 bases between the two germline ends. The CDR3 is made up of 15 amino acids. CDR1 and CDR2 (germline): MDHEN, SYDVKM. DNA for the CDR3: TGTGCCAGCAGTTTAAAGGACACTCCATACAATGAGCAGTTCTTC. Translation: CASSLKDTPYNEQFF.

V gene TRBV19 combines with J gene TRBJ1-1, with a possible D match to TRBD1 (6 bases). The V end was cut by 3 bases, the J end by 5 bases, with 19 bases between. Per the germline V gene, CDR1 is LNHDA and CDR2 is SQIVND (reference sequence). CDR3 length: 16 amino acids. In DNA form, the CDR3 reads TGTGCCAGTAGTATTTCCCGCGGACAGAGAATTACTGAAGCTTTCTTT. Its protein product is CASSISRGQRITEAFF. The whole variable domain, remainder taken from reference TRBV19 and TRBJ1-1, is DGGITQSPKYLFRKEGQNVTLSCEQNLNHDAMYWYRQDPGQGLRLIYYSQIVNDFQKGDIAEGYSVSREKKESFPLTVTSAQKNPTAFYLCASSISRGQRITEAFFGQGTRLTVV.

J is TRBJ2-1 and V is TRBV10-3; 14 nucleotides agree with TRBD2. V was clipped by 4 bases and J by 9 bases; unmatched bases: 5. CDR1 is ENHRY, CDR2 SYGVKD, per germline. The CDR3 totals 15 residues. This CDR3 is CAISATSGREGEQFF. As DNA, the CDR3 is TGTGCCATCAGTGCGACTAGCGGGAGGGAGGGTGAGCAGTTCTTC.

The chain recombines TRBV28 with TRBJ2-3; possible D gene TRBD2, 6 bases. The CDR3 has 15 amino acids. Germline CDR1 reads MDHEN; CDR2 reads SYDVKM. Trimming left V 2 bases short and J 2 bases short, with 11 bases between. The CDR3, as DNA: TGTGCCAGCAGTTTACTCCGGGAGAACACAGATACGCAGTATTTT. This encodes CASSLLRENTDTQYF.

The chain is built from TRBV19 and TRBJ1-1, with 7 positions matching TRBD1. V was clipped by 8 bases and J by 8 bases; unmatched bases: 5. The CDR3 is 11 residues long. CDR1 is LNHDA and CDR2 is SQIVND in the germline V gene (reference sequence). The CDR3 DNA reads TGTGCCAGTCGCCGGGACAGCGAAGCTTTCTTT. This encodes CASRRDSEAFF.

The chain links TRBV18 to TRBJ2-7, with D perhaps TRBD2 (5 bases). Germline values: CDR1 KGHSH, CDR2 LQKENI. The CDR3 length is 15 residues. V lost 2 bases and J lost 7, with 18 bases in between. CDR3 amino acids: CASSPGVRVVGEQYF. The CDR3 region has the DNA TGTGCCAGCTCACCAGGCGTGCGGGTGGTGGGGGAGCAGTACTTC.